The 11 T cell receptor beta chains below come from one sample, sequenced in a study of blood T cell repertoires in COVID-19. Assay: immunoSEQ multiplex PCR; the TCRdb copy retains only in-frame clones and omits some. The data contain roughly 300,000 clones, roughly 87% of them singletons. What was sequenced was PBMCs or T cells enriched from blood (not recorded which). The source of these receptors is a woman aged 25 to 39 who had recovered from COVID-19.

This clone was seen only a few times. The chain recombines TRBV6-2 or TRBV6-3 with TRBJ2-7; TRBD2 agrees at 9 bases. V dropped 5 bases and J dropped 0; count of bases not matched to a gene: 5. Germline CDR1 and CDR2: MNHEY and SVGEGT. The CDR3 spans 15 residues. The CDR3 sequence is CASSLSGGDSYEQYF. In DNA form, the CDR3 reads TGTGCCAGCAGTCTTAGCGGGGGTGACTCCTACGAGCAGTACTTC.

This chain uses TRBV6-5 with TRBJ2-1, with a tentative D call TRBD2 (5 bases). V was pared by 5 bases and J by 4 bases, with 15 bases between. Germline V CDR1 and CDR2: MNHEY, SVGAGI. CDR3 length: 15 amino acids. This CDR3 is CASSLLAQYYNEQFF. CDR3 bases: TGTGCCAGCAGTCTGCTAGCCCAGTATTACAATGAGCAGTTCTTC.

The rearrangement uses TRBV12-2 and TRBJ1-2; no DNA check was done on the table's D call, TRBD1. TRBV12-2 is classified as a pseudogene. The CDR3 sequence is 14 residues long. In nucleotides, the CDR3 is TGTGCAAGTCGCTTAGCAGACAGGGAAGATGGCTACACCTTC. As protein: CASRLADREDGYTF.

Comment on this clone: Other DNA variants within this sample encode the same CDR3. The chain has TRBV11-3 and TRBJ2-2; 9 bases align to TRBD1. The CDR3 consists of 14 residues. CDR1 is SGHNT, CDR2 YENEEA, per germline. V lost 5 bases to trimming and J lost 7 bases; unmatched junction nucleotides: 5. CDR3 DNA: TGTGCCAGCAGCCTGGACAGGGGCGGCGGGGAGCTGTTTTTT. It yields the protein CASSLDRGGGELFF.

This chain connects TRBV7-2 to TRBJ1-3, with TRBD1 matching 9 bases. This CDR3 comprises 15 residues. The ends lost 6 bases at V and 2 bases at J; junction bases unmatched: 5. CDR1 is SGHTA and CDR2 is FQGNSA in the germline V gene. The CDR3 DNA is TGTGCCAGCAGGTCGACAGGGGGAACTGGAAACACCATATATTTT. Translated, it gives CASRSTGGTGNTIYF. Together with reference TRBV7-2 and TRBJ1-3, the CDR3 gives the full variable domain: GAGVSQSPSNKVTEKGKDVELRCDPISGHTALYWYRQSLGQGLEFLIYFQGNSAPDKSGLPSDRFSAERTGGSVSTLTIQRTQQEDSAVYLCASRSTGGTGNTIYFGEGSWLTVV.

The chain uses TRBV4-1 and TRBJ1-2, with D perhaps matching TRBD1 (6 bases). V was trimmed by 4 bases and J by 4 bases, leaving 19 bases between them. Germline loops: CDR1 MGHRA, CDR2 YSYEKL. The CDR3 sequence is 16 residues long. The CDR3 sequence is CASSLDRTGSFYGYTF. In nucleotides, the CDR3 is TGCGCCAGCAGCCTAGATAGAACAGGGTCTTTCTATGGCTACACCTTC.

This chain joins TRBV9 and TRBJ1-5, with D uncertain. The CDR3 length is 13 residues. CDR1 is SGDLS and CDR2 is YYNGEE in the germline V gene. V gave up 3 bases and J gave up 4 bases, with 8 bases separating them. The CDR3 reads CASSGGGNQPQHF. The CDR3 nucleotides are TGTGCCAGCAGCGGGGGAGGGAATCAGCCCCAGCATTTT. The full variable domain, in which reference TRBV9 and TRBJ1-5 provide the parts outside the CDR3, is DSGVTQTPKHLITATGQRVTLRCSPRSGDLSVYWYQQSLDQGLQFLIQYYNGEERAKGNILERFSAQQFPDLHSELNLSSLELGDSALYFCASSGGGNQPQHFGDGTRLSIL.

This clone has only one observation. The rearrangement uses TRBV5-1 and TRBJ1-2, with 7 bases matching TRBD1. CDR3 length: 14 amino acids. Trimming at V came to 3 bases and at J to 2 bases, leaving 4 bases not matched to a gene. Germline CDR1 is SGHRS and CDR2 is YFSETQ. The CDR3 nucleotides read TGCGCCAGCAGCTGGGAGACAGGGAACTATGGCTACACCTTC. It is translated as CASSWETGNYGYTF.

This sequence joins TRBV30 and TRBJ2-5; TRBD2 matches 11 bases. Germline CDR1 is GTSNPN and CDR2 is SVGIG (reference sequence). V shed 1 base, J shed 1 base, and the junction held 23 bases outside the gene matches. This CDR3 has 22 residues. The CDR3 region has the DNA TGTGCCTGGAGTGACCGTCGTTCGAGGGGTAGCGGGGGGGCAGACCCCCAAGAGACCCAGTACTTC. This codes for CAWSDRRSRGSGGADPQETQYF.

This clone was seen a single time. The gene calls are TRBV18 and TRBJ1-5; perhaps TRBD1 as D (5 bases). Between the trimmed V and J ends, which lost 3 bases and 4 bases, there was a span of 10 bases. The CDR3 totals 14 residues. Germline values: CDR1 KGHSH, CDR2 LQKENI. The CDR3 nucleotides are TGTGCCAGCTCACCCACGGGGGGTAATCAGCCCCAGCATTTT. This translates into CASSPTGGNQPQHF.

This rearrangement joins TRBV10-2 to TRBJ1-2; D perhaps matches TRBD1 (5 bases). Trimming removed 0 bases from V and 1 base from J, with 12 bases in between. CDR1 is WSHSY, CDR2 SAAADI, per germline. This CDR3 has 16 residues. CDR3 nucleotides: TGCGCCAGCAGTGAGTCGGGGGGGGTCAATAACTATGGCTACACCTTC. Translation: CASSESGGVNNYGYTF.